The 25 T cell receptor beta chains listed next were all sequenced from one sample in a study of blood T cells in healthy people across ages (dated by TCRdb to between 2015 and 2017). To prepare the library, 5' RACE was applied. TCRdb shows the sequencer as Illumina HiSeq 2500. A second PCR of roughly 7 to 11 cycles was performed with a sample-barcoded 5' primer and a J-beta primer mix. The raw public reads went through TCRdb reprocessing: fastp at Q25, MiXCR clone calling, in-frame beta chains kept. Every CDR3 protein is listed once, alongside the most common genes and DNA of its rows. In all, the sample holds approximately 1.5 million distinct CDR3 sequences, and less than 45% of those were seen once. The ten largest clones add up to about 4.1% of the sample. The sample taken for sequencing was blood. The receptors come from a woman under 30 in good health.

V is TRBV11-2 and J is TRBJ2-7, with D perhaps being TRBD1 or TRBD2 (5 bases each). Germline V gene data show CDR1 as SGHAT and CDR2 as FQNNGV. The length of the CDR3 is 16 residues. V gave up 5 bases and J gave up 3 bases, with 20 bases separating them. DNA of the CDR3: TGTGCCAGCAGCCGATTTGCCGGGACGAGGGGCTACGAGCAGTACTTC. Its protein product is CASSRFAGTRGYEQYF.

The chain carries TRBV9 and TRBJ2-1; tentatively, D is TRBD1 (7 bases). CDR3 length: 15 amino acids. The germline gives CDR1 SGDLS, CDR2 YYNGEE. With 2 bases removed from V and 7 bases from J, the gap between germline ends came to 16 bases. The CDR3, as DNA: TGTGCCAGCAGCGTGGAGGGACAGACAGTAAATGAGCAGTTCTTC. Translated, it gives CASSVEGQTVNEQFF.

This clonotype was found a few times. The chain uses TRBV2 and TRBJ2-7, with D possibly TRBD1 on 5 matching bases. The germline V gene has CDR1 SNHLY and CDR2 FYNNEI. Between the trimmed V and J ends, which lost 10 bases and 1 base, there was a span of 8 bases. The CDR3 totals 11 residues. CDR3 residues: CATTGSYEQYF. The CDR3 nucleotides are TGTGCCACCACAGGTTCCTACGAGCAGTACTTC.

This clonotype appeared a single time. V and J are TRBV5-6 and TRBJ2-1; possible D gene TRBD1, 5 bases. The CDR3 is 16 residues long. Germline assignment: CDR1 SGHDT and CDR2 YYEEEE. With 3 bases removed from V and 3 bases from J, the gap between germline ends came to 16 bases. The CDR3 DNA reads as TGTGCCAGCAGCTCCCCGGACAACCTTTACTACAATGAGCAGTTCTTC. The encoded protein is CASSSPDNLYYNEQFF. Full variable domain (remainder filled in from reference TRBV5-6 and TRBJ2-1): DAGVTQSPTHLIKTRGQQVTLRCSPKSGHDTVSWYQQALGQGPQFIFQYYEEEERQRGNFPDRFSGHQFPNYSSELNVNALLLGDSALYLCASSSPDNLYYNEQFFGPGTRLTVL.

The table lists this clonotype with a few counts. The chain links TRBV7-3 to TRBJ2-1, with 8 bases lining up with TRBD1. With V trimmed by 5 bases and J by 8 bases, 8 bases remained unmatched. Germline lookup yields CDR1 SGHTA and CDR2 FQGTGA. The CDR3 length is 14 residues. CDR3 coding DNA: TGTGCCAGCAGCATTACAGGGGGGCCCCATGAGCAGTTCTTC. It specifies CASSITGGPHEQFF.

This clonotype was counted ten times or more. This chain joins TRBV11-1 and TRBJ2-5; TRBD1 agrees at 11 bases. The CDR3 sequence is 14 residues long. The germline CDR1 and CDR2 sequences are SGHAT and FQDESV (reference sequence). The V segment lost 5 bases and the J segment 4 bases; nucleotides outside the gene matches: 3. CDR3 amino acids: CASSVGQGAETQYF. In nucleotides, the CDR3 is TGTGCCAGCAGCGTCGGACAGGGGGCAGAGACCCAGTACTTC. The variable domain in full, completed from reference TRBV11-1 and TRBJ2-5, reads EAEVAQSPRYKITEKSQAVAFWCDPISGHATLYWYRQILGQGPELLVQFQDESVVDDSQLPKDRFSAERLKGVDSTLKIQPAELGDSAMYLCASSVGQGAETQYFGPGTRLLVL.

This clonotype has a single count. The junction and the germline gene differ at one end; a read error may be behind it. V gene TRBV12-3 or TRBV12-4 combines with J gene TRBJ2-7, with TRBD1 matching 7 bases. The CDR3 sequence is 16 residues long. Here the CDR3 reads CVSSLVGTVVSYEQYF. The CDR3 nucleotides are TGTGTCAGCAGCCTAGTTGGGACAGTCGTCTCCTACGAGCAGTACTTC.

For this clonotype: Being one base from a much bigger clone, this may be a read error. This sequence joins TRBV2 and TRBJ1-1; no firm D call. The CDR3 runs to 12 residues. Trimming took off 7 bases at V and 1 base at J, with 7 bases between the two ends. Per the germline V gene, CDR1 is SNHLY and CDR2 is FYNNEI. CDR3 in amino acids: CASTSSNTEAFF. DNA of the CDR3: TGTGCCAGCACCTCCTCGAACACTGAAGCTTTCTTT.

The chain carries TRBV2 and TRBJ2-3; the D gene is possibly TRBD1 (6 bases). The CDR3 contains 15 residues. CDR1 SNHLY and CDR2 FYNNEI come from the germline V gene. V gave up 4 bases and J gave up 2 bases, with 13 bases separating them. The CDR3 reads CASSGGRGNTDTQYF. The CDR3 DNA follows: TGTGCCAGCAGTGGGGGCAGGGGTAACACAGATACGCAGTATTTT.

This clonotype has more than one count but fewer than ten. The chain joins TRBV4-3 to TRBJ2-2; D remains ambiguous. Germline CDR1 reads LGHNA; CDR2 reads YSLEER. V dropped 1 base and J dropped 1 base, with 7 bases sitting between them. This CDR3 comprises 15 residues. The CDR3 nucleotides are TGCGCCAGCAGCCAAGTAAAAGGGAACACCGGGGAGCTGTTTTTT. Amino acid sequence: CASSQVKGNTGELFF.

The DNA of the CDR3 is TGTGCCAGCAGCTTAGTTCGGACCACTGAAGCTTTCTTT. Translating gives CASSLVRTTEAFF. The chain couples TRBV7-9 to TRBJ1-1, with D hard to call. V was clipped by 1 base and J by 4 bases, with 7 bases between them. The CDR3 runs 13 residues. CDR1 is SEHNR, CDR2 FQNEAQ, per germline (reference sequence). The whole variable domain, filled in from reference TRBV7-9 and TRBJ1-1, reads DTGVSQNPRHKITKRGQNVTFRCDPISEHNRLYWYRQTLGQGPEFLTYFQNEAQLEKSRLLSDRFSAERPKGSFSTLEIQRTEQGDSAMYLCASSLVRTTEAFFGQGTRLTVV.

V gene TRBV12-5 combines with J gene TRBJ2-3; D unresolved. CDR1 is LGHNT and CDR2 is FRNRAP in the germline V gene. Trimming removed 6 bases at V and 0 bases at J, with 7 bases between. This CDR3 is 13 amino acids long. CDR3 amino acids: CASGPDSTDTQYF. The DNA for the CDR3 is TGTGCTAGTGGCCCGGACAGCACAGATACGCAGTATTTT. The full variable domain, completed using reference TRBV12-5 and TRBJ2-3, is DARVTQTPRHKVTEMGQEVTMRCQPILGHNTVFWYRQTMMQGLELLAYFRNRAPLDDSGMPKDRFSAEMPDATLATLKIQPSEPRDSAVYFCASGPDSTDTQYFGPGTRLTVL.

The rearrangement links TRBV4-3 to TRBJ1-1; possible D gene TRBD1, 5 bases. V was shortened by 1 base and J by 6 bases, with 15 bases between the two germline ends. Germline CDR1 is LGHNA and CDR2 is YSLEER. CDR3 length: 15 residues. CDR3 amino acids: CASSQVPTGVPEAFF. The DNA of the CDR3 is TGCGCCAGCAGCCAAGTCCCAACGGGGGTCCCTGAAGCTTTCTTT.

The chain links TRBV9 to TRBJ1-2; weak D call: TRBD1 (6 bases). CDR1 is SGDLS and CDR2 is YYNGEE in the germline V gene. This CDR3 region has 14 residues. V lost 3 bases, J lost 2 bases, and 11 bases lay in between. The CDR3 nucleotides read TGTGCCAGCAGCGAAAACAGGGAAAACTATGGCTACACCTTC. It specifies CASSENRENYGYTF.

This chain joins TRBV15 and TRBJ1-5; no clear D. Germline V gene lookup returns CDR1 LNHNV and CDR2 YYDKDF (reference sequence). The CDR3 contains 10 residues. Deletions cut 8 bases from V and 8 bases from J, with 7 bases between. The CDR3 spells CATQREPQHF. Written as DNA, the CDR3 is TGTGCCACCCAGCGGGAGCCCCAGCATTTT.

This clonotype was recorded a few times. The chain links TRBV4-3 to TRBJ2-3; the match to TRBD2 covers 11 bases. V was pared by 0 bases and J by 0 bases, with 17 bases of the junction left unmatched. The CDR3 runs to 22 residues. CDR1 is LGHNA and CDR2 is YSLEER in the germline V gene. CDR3 coding DNA: TGCGCCAGCAGCCAAGATATGGGGTCGGTGACTAGCGGGGAGACTAGCACAGATACGCAGTATTTT. Its protein is CASSQDMGSVTSGETSTDTQYF.

In its sample, this clonotype was seen many times. The rearrangement joins TRBV7-2 to TRBJ1-1; D remains unclear. Deletions cut 6 bases from V and 1 base from J, with 6 bases between. Germline CDR1 SGHTA, CDR2 FQGNSA. The CDR3 has 12 residues. The CDR3 loop is CASSAGNTEAFF. CDR3 nucleotide sequence: TGTGCCAGCAGTGCCGGGAACACTGAAGCTTTCTTT.

This clonotype was seen only a few times. The chain recombines TRBV24-1 with TRBJ2-1; 9 bases agree with TRBD2. The CDR3 contains 17 residues. Trimming removed 4 bases from V and 5 bases from J; junction bases left unmatched: 11. Per the germline V gene, CDR1 is KGHDR and CDR2 is SFDVKD. CDR3 sequence (DNA): TGTGCCACCAGTGACCAACCAGTTAGCGGGAGCCACAATGAGCAGTTCTTC. As protein: CATSDQPVSGSHNEQFF.

This clonotype has just a few counts. The chain joins TRBV4-3 to TRBJ1-2; D call uncertain. The CDR3 extends over 15 amino acids. Germline CDR1 is LGHNA and CDR2 is YSLEER. V was cut by 0 bases and J by 4 bases, with 12 bases left in between. This chain's CDR3 is CASSQDSRSGYGYTF. The CDR3, as DNA: TGCGCCAGCAGCCAAGATAGCCGAAGCGGCTATGGCTACACCTTC.

Written as DNA, the CDR3 is TGCAGTGCTCGGCGGGAGAGCACAGATACGCAGTATTTT. The encoded protein is CSARRESTDTQYF. The chain links TRBV20-1 to TRBJ2-3, with 7 bases matching TRBD2. Germline V gives CDR1 DFQATT, CDR2 SNEGSKA (reference sequence). Trimming cost V 5 bases and J 0 bases; bases outside gene matches: 2. The CDR3 totals 13 residues.

The chain recombines TRBV7-2 with TRBJ2-1, with 13 bases fitting TRBD2. CDR3 length: 16 residues. The V gene end was trimmed by 4 bases and the J gene end by 6 bases; junction bases not matched to a gene: 6. CDR1 and CDR2 (germline): SGHTA, FQGNSA. The CDR3: CASSSRTSGGVNEQFF. The CDR3 coding sequence is TGTGCCAGCAGCTCGAGGACTAGCGGGGGAGTCAATGAGCAGTTCTTC. Drawing the rest from reference TRBV7-2 and TRBJ2-1, the complete variable domain is GAGVSQSPSNKVTEKGKDVELRCDPISGHTALYWYRQSLGQGLEFLIYFQGNSAPDKSGLPSDRFSAERTGGSVSTLTIQRTQQEDSAVYLCASSSRTSGGVNEQFFGPGTRLTVL.

V usage is TRBV7-9 and J usage is TRBJ2-1, with 9 bases matching TRBD2. Germline V gene lookup returns CDR1 SEHNR and CDR2 FQNEAQ (reference sequence). This CDR3 is 14 amino acids long. The V and J ends lost 4 bases and 15 bases, in that order; junction bases with no gene match: 13. As DNA, the CDR3 is TGTGCCAGCAGCTCCGAGTTTACCGGGACTAGCATGTTCTTC. It is translated as CASSSEFTGTSMFF.

The chain recombines TRBV12-3 or TRBV12-4 with TRBJ2-5; D is perhaps TRBD2 (6 bases). The CDR3 has 16 residues. Trimming removed 6 bases at V and 4 bases at J, with 21 bases between. CDR3 sequence (DNA): TGTGCCAGCAGCATAACTTCGGGGGTCCGGGCAGAGACCCAGTACTTC. It translates to CASSITSGVRAETQYF.

This clonotype appeared many times. The V call is TRBV7-2, the J call TRBJ2-3; 7 bases map to TRBD1. V was pared by 5 bases and J by 0 bases, with 5 bases of the junction left unmatched. Germline V gene data show CDR1 as SGHTA and CDR2 as FQGNSA. The CDR3 spans 15 residues. CDR3 region: CASSLDRASTDTQYF. The CDR3 DNA follows: TGTGCCAGCAGCCTCGACAGGGCTAGCACAGATACGCAGTATTTT. The full variable domain, completed using reference TRBV7-2 and TRBJ2-3, is GAGVSQSPSNKVTEKGKDVELRCDPISGHTALYWYRQSLGQGLEFLIYFQGNSAPDKSGLPSDRFSAERTGGSVSTLTIQRTQQEDSAVYLCASSLDRASTDTQYFGPGTRLTVL.

This clonotype was seen more than once but under ten times. In DNA form, the CDR3 reads TGTGCCAGCAGCGAAAAGGGATTCCAAGAGACCCAGTACTTC. It yields the protein CASSEKGFQETQYF. This sequence joins TRBV7-9 and TRBJ2-5; D is uncertain. Germline assignment: CDR1 SEHNR and CDR2 FQNEAQ (reference sequence). V was clipped by 5 bases and J by 1 base, with 11 bases between them. The CDR3 is made up of 14 amino acids.